These 8 T cell receptor beta chains came from one sample sequenced in a study of blood T cell repertoires in COVID-19. The method was immunoSEQ multiplex PCR; TCRdb's version includes in-frame clones alone and lacks a portion of them. The sample lists more than 200,000 clones, 83% occurring once. Sample: peripheral blood. These receptors were collected from a woman aged 40 to 50 with active or convalescent COVID-19.

The rearrangement uses TRBV12-3 or TRBV12-4 and TRBJ1-2; D remains ambiguous. V shed 0 bases and J shed 7 bases, with 6 bases lying between them. The CDR3 runs to 12 residues. The DNA of the CDR3 is TGTGCCAGCAGTTTAGCAGGCGGTGGCTACACCTTC. It translates to CASSLAGGGYTF.

This rearrangement joins TRBV5-1 to TRBJ2-1; TRBD2 agrees at 11 bases. This CDR3 contains 15 residues. CDR1 and CDR2 (germline): SGHRS, YFSETQ. J gave up 8 bases and V 2 bases, and 6 bases lay outside the gene matches. The CDR3 DNA follows: TGCGCCAGCAGCTTCATAACTAGCGGGAGTGATGAGCAGTTCTTC. Encoded protein: CASSFITSGSDEQFF.

The J gene is TRBJ1-2, the V gene TRBV13; D call uncertain. The CDR3 runs 14 residues. The V and J ends lost 2 bases and 4 bases respectively, with 11 bases between them. Germline V gives CDR1 PRHDT, CDR2 FYEKMQ (reference sequence). The CDR3 DNA reads TGTGCCAGCAGCTTACTTGCCAGAAGCTATGGCTACACCTTC. Amino acids: CASSLLARSYGYTF.

The CDR3 bases are TGTGCCTGGAGCCTCACACCAATCTCTAACTATGGCTACACCTTC. Its protein product is CAWSLTPISNYGYTF. J is TRBJ1-2 and V is TRBV30; D is ambiguous. V lost 3 bases and J lost 0, with 14 bases in between. Germline CDR1 reads GTSNPN; CDR2 reads SVGIG (reference sequence). CDR3 length: 15 residues.

The chain couples TRBV10-1 to TRBJ1-1; unclear D gene. From germline, CDR1 is WNHNN and CDR2 SYGVQD (reference sequence). V shed 3 bases and J shed 2 bases, with 13 bases lying between them. This CDR3 has 15 residues. In nucleotides, the CDR3 is TGCGCCAGCAGTGAAAGCGGCAGAAGCAACACTGAAGCTTTCTTT. This codes for CASSESGRSNTEAFF.

This clone came up once. V gene TRBV2 combines with J gene TRBJ2-7, with a tentative D call TRBD1 (6 bases). Germline V gene lookup returns CDR1 SNHLY and CDR2 FYNNEI. The CDR3 has 14 residues. Trimming cost V 7 bases and J 2 bases, with 15 bases left between them. The CDR3 DNA sequence: TGTGCCAGCACCAGCAGACAGGAGACCTACGAGCAGTACTTC. Translated: CASTSRQETYEQYF.

The chain joins TRBV11-3 to TRBJ1-6, with D maybe TRBD1 (6 bases). CDR3 length equals 16 residues. V was shortened by 0 bases and J by 7 bases, with 13 bases between the two germline ends. In germline, CDR1 is SGHNT, CDR2 YENEEA. CDR3 protein: CASSLDGSGVNSPLHF. CDR3 DNA: TGTGCCAGCAGCTTAGACGGGTCAGGGGTAAATTCACCCCTCCACTTT.

This chain links TRBV25-1 with TRBJ2-5, with 7 nucleotides matching TRBD1. From germline, CDR1 is MGHDK and CDR2 SYGVNS. The CDR3 has 15 residues. V was pared by 6 bases and J by 1 base, with 8 bases of the junction left unmatched. This CDR3 reads CASRETGLSQETQYF. DNA for the CDR3: TGTGCCAGCAGAGAGACAGGGCTGTCCCAAGAGACCCAGTACTTC.